A single sample is the source of the 26 T cell receptor beta chains below, sequenced in a study of blood T cell repertoires in COVID-19. Using immunoSEQ multiplex PCR, the repertoire was profiled, and TCRdb retains in-frame clones only, with some absent. The sample yields roughly 350,000 clones, more than 75% seen once. The sample was peripheral blood. All receptors derive from a woman in her 30s with COVID-19, enrolled during active disease.

The table lists this clone with a few counts. This chain connects TRBV7-9 to TRBJ2-7; 10 bases are a match to TRBD2. Germline V gene sequence: CDR1 SEHNR, CDR2 FQNEAQ (reference sequence). J was trimmed by 2 bases and V by 10 bases; bases with no gene match: 8. The CDR3 length is 14 residues. The CDR3 reads CAISLAGPTYEQYF. CDR3 bases: TGTGCCATATCACTAGCGGGACCTACCTACGAGCAGTACTTC.

This sequence joins TRBV11-2 and TRBJ2-3; 13 bases match TRBD2. V dropped 1 base and J dropped 3; count of bases not matched to a gene: 1. This CDR3 has 16 amino acids. Germline V CDR1 and CDR2: SGHAT, FQNNGV. The DNA of the CDR3 is TGTGCCAGCAGCTTAGGGGGACTAGCGGGGACAGATACGCAGTATTTT. Translation gives CASSLGGLAGTDTQYF.

The rearrangement joins TRBV30 to TRBJ2-7, with TRBD1 matching over 10 bases. V gave up 5 bases and J gave up 4 bases; unmatched junction bases: 5. Germline values: CDR1 GTSNPN, CDR2 SVGIG (reference sequence). The CDR3 is made up of 13 amino acids. The CDR3 DNA sequence: TGTGCCTGGGACGGACAGGGGGTTTACGAGCAGTACTTC. Its translation: CAWDGQGVYEQYF. Supplemented by reference TRBV30 and TRBJ2-7, the full variable domain reads SQTIHQWPATLVQPVGSPLSLECTVEGTSNPNLYWYRQAAGRGLQLLFYSVGIGQISSEVPQNLSASRPQDRQFILSSKKLLLSDSGFYLCAWDGQGVYEQYFGPGTRLTVT.

The V call is TRBV5-1, the J call TRBJ2-7, with D perhaps matching TRBD2 (6 bases). CDR3 size: 12 residues. Germline values: CDR1 SGHRS, CDR2 YFSETQ. Trimming removed 4 bases from V and 5 bases from J, with 10 bases in between. Here the CDR3 reads CASSPGLNEQYF. CDR3 nucleotide sequence: TGCGCCAGCAGCCCGGGACTTAACGAGCAGTACTTC.

This clone was detected only once. The sample has other DNA sequences that encode this CDR3 too. The chain has TRBV6-5 and TRBJ1-4, with a tentative D call TRBD1 (6 bases). The germline V and J ends were trimmed by 4 bases and 7 bases, with 16 bases remaining between them. The CDR3 contains 15 residues. Germline V gene lookup returns CDR1 MNHEY and CDR2 SVGAGI. The CDR3 region is CASSSSGGRGEKLFF. CDR3 in DNA: TGTGCCAGCAGTTCATCCGGGGGGCGCGGTGAAAAACTGTTTTTT.

The V and J genes are TRBV6-6 and TRBJ1-6, with D maybe TRBD1 (5 bases). V gave up 5 bases and J gave up 6 bases, with 17 bases separating them. Per the germline V gene, CDR1 is MNHNY and CDR2 is SVGAGI (reference sequence). This CDR3 has 16 residues. The CDR3 DNA follows: TGTGCCAGCAGTGCCTCCAGGGCTGTTGGTAATTCACCCCTCCACTTT. Translated, it gives CASSASRAVGNSPLHF.

The V gene is TRBV9, the J gene TRBJ1-1, with D unclear. The germline V gene has CDR1 SGDLS and CDR2 YYNGEE. The CDR3 has 12 residues. The germline V and J ends were trimmed by 0 bases and 4 bases, with 4 bases remaining between them. This chain's CDR3 is CASSVDSTEAFF. The CDR3 bases are TGTGCCAGCAGCGTAGACAGCACTGAAGCTTTCTTT.

The CDR3, as DNA: TGTGCCAGCAGAGTTAGGGGCCTGACGAACACTGAAGCTTTCTTT. As protein: CASRVRGLTNTEAFF. The chain has TRBV2 and TRBJ1-1, with D possibly being TRBD1 (5 bases). CDR1 is SNHLY and CDR2 is FYNNEI in the germline V gene. The CDR3 sequence is 15 residues long. V was clipped by 6 bases and J by 1 base, with 15 bases between them.

This CDR3 reads CASSFRQGATGELFF. CDR3 coding DNA: TGTGCCAGCAGTTTTAGGCAGGGGGCCACCGGGGAGCTGTTTTTT. The chain is built from TRBV28 and TRBJ2-2; 8 nucleotides match TRBD1. Germline V CDR1 and CDR2: MDHEN, SYDVKM. The CDR3 runs to 15 residues. J was trimmed by 4 bases and V by 3 bases; bases with no gene match: 4.

The J gene is TRBJ2-1, the V gene TRBV5-1; D not resolved. The CDR3 totals 11 residues. V was clipped by 5 bases and J by 9 bases, with 9 bases between them. CDR1 is SGHRS and CDR2 is YFSETQ in the germline V gene. CDR3 nucleotides: TGCGCCAGCAGGGCCGTTCTTGAGCAGTTCTTC. It codes for CASRAVLEQFF. The full variable domain, its missing parts supplied by reference TRBV5-1 and TRBJ2-1, is KAGVTQTPRYLIKTRGQQVTLSCSPISGHRSVSWYQQTPGQGLQFLFEYFSETQRNKGNFPGRFSGRQFSNSRSEMNVSTLELGDSALYLCASRAVLEQFFGPGTRLTVL.

The J gene is TRBJ2-7, the V gene TRBV6-8, with 9 bases lining up with TRBD1. This CDR3 is built from 15 residues. Germline V gives CDR1 MNHGY, CDR2 SAAAGT. V shed 5 bases and J 3 bases; nucleotides not matched to a gene: 8. CDR3 in amino acids: CASSPVPGQGYEQYF. The CDR3 DNA is TGTGCCAGCAGTCCGGTCCCGGGACAGGGCTACGAGCAGTACTTC.

This rearrangement joins TRBV11-3 to TRBJ2-7, with 9 bases matching TRBD2. Germline V gene lookup returns CDR1 SGHNT and CDR2 YENEEA. CDR3 length equals 13 residues. V shed 3 bases and J 7 bases; nucleotides not matched to a gene: 4. DNA for the CDR3: TGTGCCAGCAGCTTGGCTGCGGGAGGGGAGCAGTACTTC. It encodes CASSLAAGGEQYF.

The J gene is TRBJ2-3, the V gene TRBV5-1; 11 bases map to TRBD2. This CDR3 spans 18 amino acids. Germline V lookup: CDR1 SGHRS, CDR2 YFSETQ. V lost 4 bases to trimming and J lost 0 bases; unmatched junction nucleotides: 10. The CDR3 loop reads CASSPPGTSGHSTDTQYF. In DNA, the CDR3 is TGCGCCAGCAGCCCCCCCGGGACTAGCGGCCACAGCACAGATACGCAGTATTTT.

J is TRBJ2-3 and V is TRBV4-1; the D is unclear. Germline V gives CDR1 MGHRA, CDR2 YSYEKL. The length of the CDR3 is 11 residues. V was clipped by 6 bases and J by 3 bases, with 4 bases between them. The CDR3 DNA reads TGCGCCAGCAGGCGGACAGATACGCAGTATTTT. Its translation: CASRRTDTQYF.

V gene TRBV4-1 combines with J gene TRBJ1-5, with 10 bases aligning to TRBD1. CDR3 length: 17 residues. Per the germline V gene, CDR1 is MGHRA and CDR2 is YSYEKL. J was trimmed by 5 bases and V by 0 bases; bases with no gene match: 7. The CDR3 loop reads CASSQDRPGQGHQPQHF. In DNA, the CDR3 is TGCGCCAGCAGCCAAGATCGACCGGGACAGGGGCATCAGCCCCAGCATTTT.

This chain uses TRBV6-2 or TRBV6-3 with TRBJ2-5; 9 nucleotides line up with TRBD2. This CDR3 has 15 residues. The V gene's germline CDR1 is MNHEY and CDR2 SVGEGT. With 2 bases clipped from V and 0 bases from J, the junction kept 1 base outside the gene matches. CDR3 nucleotide sequence: TGTGCCAGCAGTTACCAGCGGGAGGACCAAGAGACCCAGTACTTC. Its protein is CASSYQREDQETQYF.

The chain recombines TRBV19 with TRBJ1-1; 11 bases align to TRBD1. This CDR3 comprises 15 residues. Germline V lookup: CDR1 LNHDA, CDR2 SQIVND (reference sequence). V lost 6 bases, J lost 4 bases, and 7 bases stayed unmatched. For the CDR3, the DNA is TGTGCCAGTAGCACCGGGACAGGGGGGACCACTGAAGCTTTCTTT. It codes for CASSTGTGGTTEAFF.

The rearrangement links TRBV4-2 to TRBJ2-6; TRBD2 might be the D (5 bases). The CDR3 is 16 residues long. V gave up 0 bases and J gave up 2 bases, with 8 bases separating them. Per germline, CDR1 LGHNA and CDR2 YNFKEQ. CDR3 sequence: CASSQDPGTGANVLTF. The CDR3 coding sequence is TGTGCCAGCAGCCAAGATCCGGGGACTGGGGCCAACGTCCTGACTTTC.

The chain has TRBV2 and TRBJ2-7; TRBD1 aligns across 8 bases. The CDR3 is 15 residues long. With V trimmed by 8 bases and J by 2 bases, 11 bases remained unmatched. Germline-derived CDR1 and CDR2 are SNHLY and FYNNEI. As DNA, the CDR3 is TGTGCCAGCCAAAGAGACAGGGGCGGAACCTACGAGCAGTACTTC. Its protein product is CASQRDRGGTYEQYF.

This chain uses TRBV19 with TRBJ1-4, with 7 nucleotides matching TRBD1. There are 14 residues in the CDR3. V was clipped by 6 bases and J by 3 bases; unmatched bases: 4. Germline CDR1 LNHDA, CDR2 SQIVND (reference sequence). This CDR3 reads CASSQQGSNEKLFF. The CDR3 DNA is TGTGCCAGTAGCCAACAGGGGTCTAATGAAAAACTGTTTTTT.

The chain links TRBV5-1 to TRBJ2-5; D possibly corresponds to TRBD2 (6 bases). CDR3 length: 15 residues. With 0 bases removed from V and 5 bases from J, the gap between germline ends came to 14 bases. Germline loops: CDR1 SGHRS, CDR2 YFSETQ. The CDR3 loop reads CASSLGGRPGETQYF. The CDR3 DNA sequence: TGCGCCAGCAGCTTGGGAGGGAGGCCGGGGGAGACCCAGTACTTC.

The gene calls are TRBV3-1 (or the pseudogene TRBV3-2) and TRBJ1-2; perhaps TRBD1 as D (6 bases). The CDR3 totals 16 residues. Germline V gene sequence: CDR1 LGHDT, CDR2 YNNKEL (reference sequence). The V end was cut by 4 bases, the J end by 4 bases, with 19 bases between. The DNA for the CDR3 is TGTGCCAGCAGCCCTATTACAGGGCGGAGTAGCTATGGCTACACCTTC. This encodes CASSPITGRSSYGYTF.

The chain recombines TRBV6-5 with TRBJ2-7; possible D gene TRBD1, 5 bases. The V and J ends lost 5 bases and 3 bases respectively, with 17 bases between them. The CDR3 is 15 residues long. The germline CDR1 and CDR2 sequences are MNHEY and SVGAGI. In DNA, the CDR3 is TGTGCCAGCAGTACCCCAGGGAAAACTGTCTACGAGCAGTACTTC. Amino acid sequence: CASSTPGKTVYEQYF.

The chain links TRBV5-1 to TRBJ2-1, with D unresolved. Germline V gene data show CDR1 as SGHRS and CDR2 as YFSETQ. The CDR3 sequence is 14 residues long. Trimming pared 0 bases from V and 4 bases from J, leaving 8 bases between. CDR3 sequence (DNA): TGCGCCAGCAGCTTGGAGGTAGCTTACAATGAGCAGTTCTTC. Amino acid sequence: CASSLEVAYNEQFF.

Many counts were recorded for this clone. The chain employs TRBV6-2 or TRBV6-3 and TRBJ1-5, with unresolved D. V was clipped by 0 bases and J by 1 base, with 16 bases between them. Germline V lookup: CDR1 MNHEY, CDR2 SVGEGT. The CDR3 sequence is 18 residues long. Here the CDR3 reads CASSYSTRGGRSNQPQHF. The CDR3 DNA reads as TGTGCCAGCAGTTACTCGACCCGGGGTGGGAGAAGCAATCAGCCCCAGCATTTT.

The chain has TRBV6-6 and TRBJ1-5; 8 positions agree with TRBD1. Germline V gives CDR1 MNHNY, CDR2 SVGAGI (reference sequence). CDR3 length equals 13 residues. The junction had 7 bases not matched to a gene; V was cut back by 6 bases and J by 9 bases. The chain's CDR3 is CASRPTGGRPQHF. In nucleotides, the CDR3 is TGTGCCAGCAGACCCACAGGGGGTCGGCCCCAGCATTTT.